This T cell receptor (beta chain) was identified in a study of T cells expressing NK-cell markers. Looking at the study overall: The TCR beta repertoires were obtained from sorted CD3+CD56+NKG2C+, CD3+CD56+NKG2C- and CD3+CD56-NKG2C+ T cells. Among the eight sequenced donors, seven tested HCMV-seropositive and one tested seronegative. General study results and limits: Expanded NKG2C+ T cell clones were not confirmed as HCMV-specific. About six donors showed dominant NKG2C+ clonotypes comprising roughly 1.0-7.0% of their CD8+ T cells.

As regards this clonotype: The antigen remains undetermined.

TCRdb re-called the 5' RACE reads, yielding one record per CDR3 amino acid sequence without DNA. Listed are under 200,000 distinct CDR3 sequences; 18% falls within the top ten. Per germline, CDR1 SEHNR and CDR2 FQNEAQ (reference sequence). This CDR3 comprises 15 residues. Sequenced material: blood T cells: a sorted CD56 or NKG2C T cell subset, CD4+ or CD8+ T cells, or bulk PBMC T cells (not recorded which). The sequence was collected from a woman between 18 and 70 years old in good health. This chain uses TRBV7-9 with TRBJ1-3; as DNA is missing, the TRBD1 call by TCRdb cannot be tested. CDR3: CASSSSGTGGNTIYF.